This T cell receptor beta chain was retrieved from a study of T-cell reconstitution after alpha-beta-depleted transplantation in children. During its preparation, the TCRbeta library received unique molecular identifiers. MiXCR was run by TCRdb on the PCR reads, yielding one entry per CDR3 protein. Among some 550,000 distinct CDR3 sequences listed, approximately 16% were seen once. The germline V gene has CDR1 SGHRS and CDR2 YFSETQ. There are 12 residues in the CDR3. V gave up 6 bases and J gave up 2 bases, with 6 bases separating them. The receptor was isolated from a human donor who donated a stem cell graft to a child with acute lymphoblastic leukemia. The material was PBMCs from the stem cell graft donor, obtained from the stem cell graft. The chain couples TRBV5-1 to TRBJ2-4; D unresolved. CDR3 region: CASISPKNIQYF. The CDR3 bases are TGCGCCAGCATTAGCCCCAAAAACATTCAGTACTTC.